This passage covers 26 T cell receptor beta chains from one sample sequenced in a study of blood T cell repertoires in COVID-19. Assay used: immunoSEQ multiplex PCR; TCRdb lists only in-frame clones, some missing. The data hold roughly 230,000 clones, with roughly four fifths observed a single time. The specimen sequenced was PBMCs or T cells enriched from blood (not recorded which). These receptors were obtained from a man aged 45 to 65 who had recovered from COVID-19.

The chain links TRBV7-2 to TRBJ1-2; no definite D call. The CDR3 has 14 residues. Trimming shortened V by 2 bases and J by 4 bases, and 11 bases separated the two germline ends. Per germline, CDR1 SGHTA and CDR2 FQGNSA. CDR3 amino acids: CASSLRRDPYGYTF. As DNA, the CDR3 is TGTGCCAGCAGCTTAAGACGGGATCCCTATGGCTACACCTTC.

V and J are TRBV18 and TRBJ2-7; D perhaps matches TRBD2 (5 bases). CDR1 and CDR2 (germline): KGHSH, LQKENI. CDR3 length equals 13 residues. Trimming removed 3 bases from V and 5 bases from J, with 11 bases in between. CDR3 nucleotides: TGTGCCAGCTCACCGCCCCAGAGGGACGAGCAGTACTTC. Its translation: CASSPPQRDEQYF. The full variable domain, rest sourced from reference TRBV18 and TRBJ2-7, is NAGVMQNPRHLVRRRGQEARLRCSPMKGHSHVYWYRQLPEEGLKFMVYLQKENIIDESGMPKERFSAEFPKEGPSILRIQQVVRGDSAAYFCASSPPQRDEQYFGPGTRLTVT.

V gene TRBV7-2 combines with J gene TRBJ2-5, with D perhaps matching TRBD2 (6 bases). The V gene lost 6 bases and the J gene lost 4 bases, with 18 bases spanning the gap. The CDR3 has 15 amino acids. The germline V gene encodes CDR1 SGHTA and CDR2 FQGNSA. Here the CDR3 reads CASSLGGPGLETQYF. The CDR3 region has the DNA TGTGCCAGCAGTCTAGGAGGGCCGGGGTTAGAGACCCAGTACTTC.

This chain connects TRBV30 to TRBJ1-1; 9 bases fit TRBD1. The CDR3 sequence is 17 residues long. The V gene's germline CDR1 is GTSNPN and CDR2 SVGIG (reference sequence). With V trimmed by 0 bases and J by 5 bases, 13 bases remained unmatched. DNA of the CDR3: TGTGCCTGGAGTGTCTCCGGGACAGGGTCGCAAGCGACTGAAGCTTTCTTT. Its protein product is CAWSVSGTGSQATEAFF.

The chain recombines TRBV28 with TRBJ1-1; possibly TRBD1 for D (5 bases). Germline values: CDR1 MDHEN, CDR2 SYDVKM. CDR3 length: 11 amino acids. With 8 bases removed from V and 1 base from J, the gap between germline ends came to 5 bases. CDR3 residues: CASQGNTEAFF. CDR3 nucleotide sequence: TGTGCCAGCCAGGGGAACACTGAAGCTTTCTTT. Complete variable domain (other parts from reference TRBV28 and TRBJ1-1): DVKVTQSSRYLVKRTGEKVFLECVQDMDHENMFWYRQDPGLGLRLIYFSYDVKMKEKGDIPEGYSVSREKKERFSLILESASTNQTSMYLCASQGNTEAFFGQGTRLTVV.

This chain's CDR3 is CASSPWSGGYNEQFF. The CDR3 nucleotides are TGTGCCAGCTCACCATGGTCCGGAGGGTACAATGAGCAGTTCTTC. The V call is TRBV18, the J call TRBJ2-1; D perhaps matches TRBD2 (6 bases). The V gene lost 2 bases and the J gene lost 4 bases, with 12 bases spanning the gap. The CDR3 is 15 amino acids. Germline V lookup: CDR1 KGHSH, CDR2 LQKENI.

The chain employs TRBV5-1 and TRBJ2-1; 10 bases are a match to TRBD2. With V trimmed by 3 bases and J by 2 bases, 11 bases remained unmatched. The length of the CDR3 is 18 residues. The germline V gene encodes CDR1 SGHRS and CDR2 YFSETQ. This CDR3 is CASSSYHHSGRTYNEQFF. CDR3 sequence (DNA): TGCGCCAGCAGCTCATACCACCATAGCGGGAGGACCTACAATGAGCAGTTCTTC.

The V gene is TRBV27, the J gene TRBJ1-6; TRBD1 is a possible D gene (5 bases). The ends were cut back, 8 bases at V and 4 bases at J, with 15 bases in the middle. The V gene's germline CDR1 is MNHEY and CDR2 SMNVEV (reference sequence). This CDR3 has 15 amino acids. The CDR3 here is CASAFGGNYNSPLHF. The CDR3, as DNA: TGTGCCAGCGCCTTTGGGGGGAATTATAATTCACCCCTCCACTTT.

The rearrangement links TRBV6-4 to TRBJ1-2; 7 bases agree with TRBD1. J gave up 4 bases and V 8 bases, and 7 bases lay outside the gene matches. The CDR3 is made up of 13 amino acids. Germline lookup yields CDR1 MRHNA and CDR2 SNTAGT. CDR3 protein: CASPRTGFYGYTF. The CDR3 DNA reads TGTGCCAGCCCCAGGACAGGCTTCTATGGCTACACCTTC.

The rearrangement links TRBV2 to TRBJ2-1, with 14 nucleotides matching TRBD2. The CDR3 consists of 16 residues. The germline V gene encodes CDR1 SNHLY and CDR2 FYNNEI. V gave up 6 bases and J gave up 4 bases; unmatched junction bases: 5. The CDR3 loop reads CASRGTSGRNYNEQFF. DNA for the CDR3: TGTGCCAGCAGAGGGACTAGCGGGAGAAATTACAATGAGCAGTTCTTC.

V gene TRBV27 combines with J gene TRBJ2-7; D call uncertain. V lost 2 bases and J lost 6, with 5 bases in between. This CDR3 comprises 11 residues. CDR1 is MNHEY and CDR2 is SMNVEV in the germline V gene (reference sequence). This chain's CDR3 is CASSLLGEQYF. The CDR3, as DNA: TGTGCCAGCAGTTTACTAGGCGAGCAGTACTTC.

The CDR3 bases are TGTGCCACCCGCCAGGGGTTTAATCAGCCCCAGCATTTT. It is translated as CATRQGFNQPQHF. The chain uses TRBV27 and TRBJ1-5; a possible D gene is TRBD1 (6 bases). Germline-derived CDR1 and CDR2 are MNHEY and SMNVEV (reference sequence). This CDR3 has 13 residues. Trimming took 10 bases from V and 4 from J, leaving 14 bases between them.

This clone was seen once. CDR3 in amino acids: CASSERTGGTSGYTF. CDR3 DNA: TGTGCCAGTAGTGAACGGACAGGGGGTACAAGTGGCTACACCTTC. The chain couples TRBV19 to TRBJ1-2; 10 bases map to TRBD1. Germline V gene sequence: CDR1 LNHDA, CDR2 SQIVND (reference sequence). V lost 5 bases to trimming and J lost 7 bases; unmatched junction nucleotides: 10. The CDR3 is made up of 15 amino acids.

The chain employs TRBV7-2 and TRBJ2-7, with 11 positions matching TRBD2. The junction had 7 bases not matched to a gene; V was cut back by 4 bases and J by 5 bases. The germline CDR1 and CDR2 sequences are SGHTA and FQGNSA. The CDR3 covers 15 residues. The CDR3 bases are TGTGCCAGCAGCTCCCCGACTAGCGGGAATGACGAGCAGTACTTC. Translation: CASSSPTSGNDEQYF. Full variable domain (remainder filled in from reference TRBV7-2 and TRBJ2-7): GAGVSQSPSNKVTEKGKDVELRCDPISGHTALYWYRQSLGQGLEFLIYFQGNSAPDKSGLPSDRFSAERTGGSVSTLTIQRTQQEDSAVYLCASSSPTSGNDEQYFGPGTRLTVT.

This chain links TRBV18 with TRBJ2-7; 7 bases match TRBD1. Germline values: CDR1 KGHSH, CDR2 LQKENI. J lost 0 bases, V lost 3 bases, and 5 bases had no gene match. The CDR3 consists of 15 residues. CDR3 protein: CASSPLGQVSYEQYF. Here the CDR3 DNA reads TGTGCCAGCTCACCTCTAGGACAGGTCTCCTACGAGCAGTACTTC.

DNA for the CDR3: TGTGCCACCTCAAGAAAAGGGGGATATGGTGAGCAGTTCTTC. It specifies CATSRKGGYGEQFF. This chain links TRBV6-5 with TRBJ2-1; D is perhaps TRBD1 (6 bases). CDR3 size: 14 residues. The V end lost 10 bases, the J end lost 9 bases, and 22 bases lay between the germline ends. The germline V gene has CDR1 MNHEY and CDR2 SVGAGI.

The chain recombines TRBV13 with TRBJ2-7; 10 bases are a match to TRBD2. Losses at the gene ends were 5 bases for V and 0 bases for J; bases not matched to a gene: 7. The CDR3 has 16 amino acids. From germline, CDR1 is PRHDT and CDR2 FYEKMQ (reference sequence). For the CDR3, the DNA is TGTGCCAGCAGCCAAGTCCGGACTAGCGGCTCCTACGAGCAGTACTTC. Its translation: CASSQVRTSGSYEQYF.

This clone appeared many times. Written as DNA, the CDR3 is TGTGCCAGCAGCTTAGATCCCGCGACAGCCGCAACTAATGAAAAACTGTTTTTT. Protein: CASSLDPATAATNEKLFF. The V call is TRBV7-9, the J call TRBJ1-4; D possibly corresponds to TRBD1 (5 bases). The CDR3 has 18 residues. Trimming shortened V by 1 base and J by 0 bases, and 15 bases separated the two germline ends. The V gene's germline CDR1 is SEHNR and CDR2 FQNEAQ (reference sequence).

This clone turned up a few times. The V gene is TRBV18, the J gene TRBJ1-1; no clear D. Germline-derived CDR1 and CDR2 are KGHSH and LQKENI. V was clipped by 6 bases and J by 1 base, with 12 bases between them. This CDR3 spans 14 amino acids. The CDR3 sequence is CASSPNRGNTEAFF. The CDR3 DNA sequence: TGTGCCAGCTCCCCTAACCGAGGGAACACTGAAGCTTTCTTT.

This CDR3 reads CASSPRTGPATNEKLFF. In DNA, the CDR3 is TGTGCCAGCAGCCCGAGGACAGGGCCTGCAACTAATGAAAAACTGTTTTTT. This sequence joins TRBV9 and TRBJ1-4; 8 nucleotides match TRBD1. Germline V gene sequence: CDR1 SGDLS, CDR2 YYNGEE. The junction had 8 bases not matched to a gene; V was cut back by 4 bases and J by 0 bases. The CDR3 sequence is 17 residues long.

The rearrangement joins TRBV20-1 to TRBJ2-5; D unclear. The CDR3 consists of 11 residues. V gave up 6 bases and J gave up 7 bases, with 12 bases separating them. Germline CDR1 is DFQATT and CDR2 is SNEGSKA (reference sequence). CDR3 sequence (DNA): TGCAGTGCCCCCCGGGTAGGGACCCAGTACTTC. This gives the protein CSAPRVGTQYF.

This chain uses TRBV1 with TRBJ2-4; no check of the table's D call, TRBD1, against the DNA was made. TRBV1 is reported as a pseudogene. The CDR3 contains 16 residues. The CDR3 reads CTSSHPRGGKKNIQYF. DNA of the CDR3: TGCACCAGCAGCCACCCCCGAGGGGGCAAAAAAAACATTCAGTACTTC.

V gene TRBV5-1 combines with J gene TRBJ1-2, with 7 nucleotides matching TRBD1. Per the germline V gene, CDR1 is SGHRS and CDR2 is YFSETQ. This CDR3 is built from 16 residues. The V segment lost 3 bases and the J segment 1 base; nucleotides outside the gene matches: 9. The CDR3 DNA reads TGCGCCAGCAGCTATCTACCAGACAGGGATAACTATGGCTACACCTTC. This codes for CASSYLPDRDNYGYTF.

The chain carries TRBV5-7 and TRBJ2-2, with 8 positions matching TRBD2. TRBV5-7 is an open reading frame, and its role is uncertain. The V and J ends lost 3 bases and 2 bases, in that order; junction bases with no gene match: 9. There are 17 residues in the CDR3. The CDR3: CASSCHPGTRNTGELFF. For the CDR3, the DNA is TGTGCCAGCAGCTGCCATCCCGGGACTAGAAACACCGGGGAGCTGTTTTTT.

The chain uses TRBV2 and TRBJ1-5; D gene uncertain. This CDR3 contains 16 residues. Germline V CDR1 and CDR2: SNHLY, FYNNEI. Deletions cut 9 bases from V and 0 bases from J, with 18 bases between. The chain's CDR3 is CASLLENGLSNQPQHF. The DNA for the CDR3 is TGTGCCAGTCTCCTTGAGAACGGTCTTAGCAATCAGCCCCAGCATTTT.

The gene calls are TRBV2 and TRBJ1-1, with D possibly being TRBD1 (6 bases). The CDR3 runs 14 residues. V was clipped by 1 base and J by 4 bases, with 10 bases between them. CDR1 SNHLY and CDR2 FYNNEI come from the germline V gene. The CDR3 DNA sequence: TGTGCCAGCAGTGAAGAGGGGGTGAGCACTGAAGCTTTCTTT. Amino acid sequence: CASSEEGVSTEAFF.